Listed below are T cell receptor beta chains from one sample, sequenced in a study of blood T cell repertoires in COVID-19. This table comes from immunoSEQ multiplex PCR, and its TCRdb copy is limited to in-frame clones, with some not included. The sample has under 95,000 clones; under 95% are singletons. Sequenced material: peripheral blood. The origin of the receptors is a woman in her 50s in a cohort sampled during active COVID-19. The CDR3 runs from the conserved cysteine through the conserved F or W. D genes are given only for firm matches. Size is omitted from some rows. Given values are once, few, many or a class for expanded clones.

v_gene	j_gene	abundance	d_gene	CDR3nt	CDR3aa
TRBV28	TRBJ1-4	.	.	TGTGCCAGCAGTTTATGGGGGACGGGAGAAAATGAAAAACTGTTTTTT	CASSLWGTGENEKLFF
TRBV5-1	TRBJ1-1	.	.	TGCGCCAGCAGCTTGACGCAGGTGAACACTGAAGCTTTCTTT	CASSLTQVNTEAFF
TRBV7-6	TRBJ2-7	.	.	TGTGCCAGCAGCTTAGGGCTGGACATAGCCTACGAGCAGTACTTC	CASSLGLDIAYEQYF
TRBV7-9	TRBJ2-3	few	TRBD2	TGTGCCAGCAGCCGCGTCGACGGGGGGTTCAGATGGACGCAGTATTTT	CASSRVDGGFRWTQYF
TRBV10-3	TRBJ1-2	.	.	TGTGCCATCACGCCAGGGAACTATGGCTACACCTTC	CAITPGNYGYTF
TRBV11-3	TRBJ2-7	.	.	TGTGCCAGCAGCTTAGGGGCAGGGATGAGCTACGAGCAGTACTTC	CASSLGAGMSYEQYF
TRBV27	TRBJ1-2	.	.	TGTGCCACACCCATGGGAGACGGCTATGGCTACACCTTC	CATPMGDGYGYTF
TRBV6-6	TRBJ1-4	.	TRBD1	TGTGCCAGCAGTCCCCGTTTGAAGGGGGCGCAGTCCGGAGGAAAACTGTTTTTT	CASSPRLKGAQSGGKLFF
TRBV15	TRBJ2-1	.	TRBD2	TGTGCCACCAGCAGAGTACGGCTAGCGGGAGGCGAGCAGTTCTTC	CATSRVRLAGGEQFF
TRBV2	TRBJ2-3	.	.	TGTGCCACTAAAGGCAGGGCCTACACAGATACGCAGTATTTT	CATKGRAYTDTQYF
TRBV2	TRBJ1-5	once	TRBD1	TGTGCCAGCAGTCCCAGGGACAGGGGTGGACAGCCCCAGCATTTT	CASSPRDRGGQPQHF
TRBV18	TRBJ2-3	.	TRBD1	TGTGCCAGCTCACCTAGCGACAGGGGGCGCGTCACAGATACGCAGTATTTT	CASSPSDRGRVTDTQYF
TRBV6-2/TRBV6-3	TRBJ2-5	.	.	TGTGCCAGCAGCCCCCCGGCCGGGTACCAAGAGACCCAGTACTTC	CASSPPAGYQETQYF
TRBV11-2	TRBJ2-5	.	.	TGTGCCAGCAGCCCGACTAGTTCGACAGAGACCCAGTACTTC	CASSPTSSTETQYF
TRBV12-3/TRBV12-4	TRBJ2-1	.	.	TGTGCCAGCAGTTCAGGTTACGAGCAGTTCTTC	CASSSGYEQFF
TRBV3-1/TRBV3-2	TRBJ2-6	.	TRBD1	TGTGCCAGCAGCGGGGTCGGACAGGGCTCTGGGGCCAACGTCCTGACTTTC	CASSGVGQGSGANVLTF
TRBV3-1/TRBV3-2	TRBJ1-2	.	TRBD1	TGTGCCAGCAGCCGGGGACAGGGTGCCTACTATGGCTACACCTTC	CASSRGQGAYYGYTF
TRBV30	TRBJ1-6	.	TRBD1	TGTGCCTGGTCCCCAGGGGACAGTTCACCCCTCCACTTT	CAWSPGDSSPLHF
TRBV6-5	TRBJ1-1	.	.	TGTGCCAGCAGTCCCTCCTCGGGGAACACTGAAGCTTTCTTT	CASSPSSGNTEAFF
TRBV10-3	TRBJ1-2	.	TRBD1	TGTGCCATCAGTGGACAGGGGGACTATGGCTACACCTTC	CAISGQGDYGYTF
TRBV4-1	TRBJ1-2	once	.	TGCGCCAGCAGCCAAGGGTCGCTTAATGGCCAGGCTTCCTATGGCTACACCTTC	CASSQGSLNGQASYGYTF
TRBV2	TRBJ1-1	.	TRBD1	TGTGCCAGCAGAGCCGACAGGGTGACTGAAGCTTTCTTT	CASRADRVTEAFF